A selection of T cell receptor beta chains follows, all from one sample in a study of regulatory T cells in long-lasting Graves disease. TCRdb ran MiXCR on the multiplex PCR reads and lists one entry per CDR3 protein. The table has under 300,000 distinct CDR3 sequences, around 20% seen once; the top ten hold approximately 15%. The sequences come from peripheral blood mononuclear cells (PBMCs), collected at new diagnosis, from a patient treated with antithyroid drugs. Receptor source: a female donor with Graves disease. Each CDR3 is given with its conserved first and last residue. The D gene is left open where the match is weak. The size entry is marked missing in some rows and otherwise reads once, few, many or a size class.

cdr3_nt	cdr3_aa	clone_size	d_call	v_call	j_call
TGTGCCAGCTCACCACACCCGGGGGAAAAACTGTTTTTT	CASSPHPGEKLFF	many	NA	TRBV18	TRBJ1-4
TGTGCCAGCAGCTTAGAGTGGGGAGGGTCCCAGCATTTT	CASSLEWGGSQHF	few	NA	TRBV11-2	TRBJ1-5
TGTGCCAGCAGCTTGGTTCCGACGGCGGATGAGCAGTTCTTC	CASSLVPTADEQFF	many	NA	TRBV5-4	TRBJ2-1
TGCGCCAGCAGCCAAGCGACGACAATCTACGAGCAGTACTTC	CASSQATTIYEQYF	many	NA	TRBV4-1	TRBJ2-7
TGTGCCAGCAGCGTAACAGGGTATTCGACTGAAGCTTTCTTT	CASSVTGYSTEAFF	NA	NA	TRBV11-1	TRBJ1-1
TGTGCCTGGAGTGAGGGACAGCCATATGGCTACACCTTC	CAWSEGQPYGYTF	many	TRBD1	TRBV30	TRBJ1-2
TGTGCCAGCACCACCCGGGGGGATAGAACTGAAGCTTTCTTT	CASTTRGDRTEAFF	many	NA	TRBV7-9	TRBJ1-1
TGCAGTGCTAGAGATCCCAGCCTTGTACAAACGGGCTACGAGCAGTACTTC	CSARDPSLVQTGYEQYF	many	NA	TRBV20-1	TRBJ2-7
TGCGCCAGCAGCCTCCAAGCGGGGACAGGGGGATACGAGCAGTACTTC	CASSLQAGTGGYEQYF	many	TRBD1	TRBV5-1	TRBJ2-7
TGTGCCAGCAGTTACGACAGCAGATACGAGCAGTACTTC	CASSYDSRYEQYF	many	NA	TRBV6-2/TRBV6-3	TRBJ2-7
TGTGCCAGCAGCCCGGGACAGGGTAGCAACGAGCAGTACTTC	CASSPGQGSNEQYF	NA	TRBD1	TRBV7-2	TRBJ2-7
TGTGCCAGCGGCGGTACAGAAAACACAGATACGCAGTATTTT	CASGGTENTDTQYF	NA	NA	TRBV9	TRBJ2-3
TGTGCCAGCAGCTTAGGAGCGGGACCCCAAGAGACCCAGTACTTC	CASSLGAGPQETQYF	many	TRBD2	TRBV7-3	TRBJ2-5
TGTGCCAGCAGCCCCAGGCTAGCGGAGAAATACAATGAGCAGTTCTTC	CASSPRLAEKYNEQFF	many	TRBD2	TRBV9	TRBJ2-1
TGTGCCAGCAGCCAAAGGCTGGGACAGGGGGTCTACGAGCAGTACTTC	CASSQRLGQGVYEQYF	NA	TRBD1	TRBV14	TRBJ2-7
TGTGCCAGCAGCCGGCCCTGGACGAGCTCCTACAATGAGCAGTTCTTC	CASSRPWTSSYNEQFF	many	NA	TRBV6-2/TRBV6-3	TRBJ2-1
TGTGCCAGCAGCCAAGGAGTATACGGGCAGTACTTC	CASSQGVYGQYF	NA	NA	TRBV3-1	TRBJ2-7
TGCAGTGTTTTACCGGGACTAGCGGGAGGGCAAGGTACGCAGTATTTT	CSVLPGLAGGQGTQYF	NA	TRBD2	TRBV20-1	TRBJ2-3
TGTGCCTCGATCCCGGGCGTCGGATTCCAAGAGACCCAGTACTTC	CASIPGVGFQETQYF	NA	NA	TRBV6-1	TRBJ2-5
TGTGCCAGCAGCCCCGGGGGAGTCTCTGGAAACACCATATATTTT	CASSPGGVSGNTIYF	NA	NA	TRBV5-4	TRBJ1-3
TGTGCCAGCAGCTTATGTCAGCCCCAGCATTTT	CASSLCQPQHF	few	NA	TRBV7-7	TRBJ1-5
TGTGCCAGCTCACCGGGGACAGAAGGCTACACCTTC	CASSPGTEGYTF	many	TRBD1	TRBV18	TRBJ1-2
TGTGCCAGCGGGGCTCGAAGCACCGGGGAGCTGTTTTTT	CASGARSTGELFF	many	NA	TRBV2	TRBJ2-2
TGTGCCATCAGTGAGAAACGTAGCTCTGGGGCCAACGTCCTGACTTTC	CAISEKRSSGANVLTF	many	NA	TRBV10-3	TRBJ2-6
TGTGCCAGCAGCCGGGATGGGGGCGGAGGCTACACCTTC	CASSRDGGGGYTF	many	NA	TRBV7-2	TRBJ1-2
TGTGCCAGCAGTCTCGGGGCCCCCTCCGGGAGCACAGATACGCAGTATTTT	CASSLGAPSGSTDTQYF	many	NA	TRBV12-3/TRBV12-4	TRBJ2-3
TGTGCCAGCCGCCGGGGGGGCGGGGGTGAGCAGTTCTTC	CASRRGGGGEQFF	many	TRBD2	TRBV7-2	TRBJ2-1
TGCAGTGCTACCTCACAGGGAAGAAATGAGCAGTTCTTC	CSATSQGRNEQFF	many	NA	TRBV20-1	TRBJ2-1
TGTGCCAGCTCATACCGGGATCCTCTTGATACGCAGTATTTT	CASSYRDPLDTQYF	many	NA	TRBV18	TRBJ2-3
TGTGCCAGCAGCCGCACGATAGACTATCCCTCCTTGAGATCCTACGAGCAGTACTTC	CASSRTIDYPSLRSYEQYF	many	NA	TRBV6-2/TRBV6-3	TRBJ2-7
TGTGCCAGTAGGAAACAGGGGGCTCGTCAGCCCCAGCATTTT	CASRKQGARQPQHF	NA	TRBD1	TRBV19	TRBJ1-5
TGTGCCAGTAGTAGAGCCCCGGCGGGGGGAAACAATGAGCAGTTCTTC	CASSRAPAGGNNEQFF	many	TRBD2	TRBV19	TRBJ2-1
TGTGCCAGCAGTTTGAAGGGGCTAGTGAAGACTGAAGCTTTCTTT	CASSLKGLVKTEAFF	many	NA	TRBV6-2/TRBV6-3	TRBJ1-1
TGTGCCAGCAGCCCCCCGGGACAGAACACTGAAGCTTTCTTT	CASSPPGQNTEAFF	many	NA	TRBV6-1	TRBJ1-1
TGCAGTGCTAAGCAGGGGGCATTCGGGGAGCTGTTTTTT	CSAKQGAFGELFF	NA	TRBD1	TRBV20-1	TRBJ2-2
TGTGCCGGATTAGGAGGGGGTGTTCAGCCCCAGCATTTT	CAGLGGGVQPQHF	NA	NA	TRBV11-3	TRBJ1-5
TGTGCCAGCAGTTATACCCCCGGGGCGAGCTACAATGAGCAGTTCTTC	CASSYTPGASYNEQFF	few	NA	TRBV6-5	TRBJ2-1
TGTGCCACCAGTGATCCGGGACTGAACTATGGCTACACCTTC	CATSDPGLNYGYTF	many	NA	TRBV24-1	TRBJ1-2
TGCGCCAGCAGCGCAACCGGGCCCGGAGATGAAAAACTGTTTTTT	CASSATGPGDEKLFF	few	NA	TRBV4-1	TRBJ1-4
TGTGCCAGCAGCCCCGGGGCCTCCCTTAATGAGCAGTTCTTC	CASSPGASLNEQFF	few	NA	TRBV12-3/TRBV12-4	TRBJ2-1
TGCAGTGCTAGAGGCACAGGGGGAAAGCACAATGAGCAGTTCTTC	CSARGTGGKHNEQFF	many	TRBD1	TRBV20-1	TRBJ2-1
TGTGCCAGCAGTTTATTAGGGGCCGCAACTAATGAAAAACTGTTTTTT	CASSLLGAATNEKLFF	few	NA	TRBV28	TRBJ1-4
TGTGCCAGCAGTTCGGATCCCGTACTAGCCAAAAACATTCAGTACTTC	CASSSDPVLAKNIQYF	many	NA	TRBV12-3/TRBV12-4	TRBJ2-4
TGTGCCAGCAGTAATCACCGGGACAGGGGGAATGTCTATAATTCACCCCTCCACTTT	CASSNHRDRGNVYNSPLHF	NA	TRBD1	TRBV27	TRBJ1-6
TGTGCCAGCAGTTACGGGACACAATCCCTGAATGAGCAGTTCTTC	CASSYGTQSLNEQFF	many	NA	TRBV6-5	TRBJ2-1
TGTGCCAGCGCCTGGGGGGGGGGGGACGAGCAGTACTTC	CASAWGGGDEQYF	few	TRBD2	TRBV28	TRBJ2-7
TGCAGTGCTAGACAGGGGGCCAATTCACCCCTCCACTTT	CSARQGANSPLHF	many	TRBD1	TRBV20-1	TRBJ1-6